This TCR beta chain was identified during a study of blood T cell repertoires in COVID-19. Germline V gives CDR1 MRHNA, CDR2 SNTAGT. V shed 3 bases, J shed 1 base, and the junction held 4 bases outside the gene matches. CDR3 size: 15 residues. The method was immunoSEQ multiplex PCR; TCRdb's version includes in-frame clones alone and lacks a portion of them. This sample yields 320,000 or so clones, of which about nine tenths are seen a single time; 4.5% to 5.5% belongs to the top ten. This sequence joins TRBV6-4 and TRBJ2-7; 9 positions match TRBD1. This TCR came from a man aged 55-75 years who had recovered from COVID-19. Specimen: PBMCs or T cells enriched from blood (not recorded which). The CDR3 reads CASSETQGASYEQYF. The DNA for the CDR3 is TGTGCCAGCAGTGAAACACAGGGGGCATCCTACGAGCAGTACTTC.